This entry concerns a single TCR beta chain. This sample stems from a study of OX40 agonist ivuxolimab in advanced cancers. After removal of 3 bases from V and 1 base from J, the junction contained 1 base not matched to a gene. The CDR3 contains 14 residues. Germline CDR1 LNHDA, CDR2 SQIVND (reference sequence). The table came from immunoSEQ multiplex PCR; TCRdb's copy has only in-frame clones and leaves some out. The sample has around 90,000 clones, approximately 90% seen once. Sequenced material: CD4+ or CD8+ T cells sorted from blood, taken in a trial of the OX40 agonist ivuxolimab. The chain uses TRBV19 and TRBJ2-3, with 7 bases aligning to TRBD2. The clonotype comes from an adult with an advanced solid tumor such as melanoma, head and neck, liver or kidney cancer. CDR3 amino acids: CASSMGGGTDTQYF. CDR3 nucleotide sequence: TGTGCCAGTAGTATGGGGGGGGGCACAGATACGCAGTATTTT.